The 13 T cell receptor beta chains reported below all come from one sample, sequenced in a study of blood T cell repertoires in COVID-19. The data were produced by immunoSEQ multiplex PCR, yet TCRdb's version contains in-frame clones alone and is incomplete. The table shows roughly 90,000 clones, with approximately 85% occurring only once. The sequencing input was peripheral blood. The receptors originated from a human donor in a cohort sampled during active COVID-19.

This chain links TRBV5-1 with TRBJ2-5; D unclear. The CDR3 loop spans 13 amino acids. Germline V lookup: CDR1 SGHRS, CDR2 YFSETQ. Deletions cut 4 bases from V and 4 bases from J, with 11 bases between. The CDR3 region is CASSPHKVETQYF. The CDR3 DNA reads TGCGCCAGCAGCCCACATAAAGTAGAGACCCAGTACTTC.

The chain has TRBV7-9 and TRBJ1-2, with a weak D call TRBD1 (6 bases). The CDR3 sequence is 18 residues long. V was pared by 4 bases and J by 3 bases, with 24 bases between. Germline CDR1 and CDR2: SEHNR and FQNEAQ (reference sequence). The chain's CDR3 is CASSSRFWGGLSDYGYTF. The DNA for the CDR3 is TGTGCCAGCAGCTCACGTTTTTGGGGGGGCCTTTCGGACTATGGCTACACCTTC.

The chain joins TRBV14 to TRBJ2-7; TRBD2 is a possible D gene (6 bases). The V end lost 1 base, the J end lost 8 bases, and 21 bases lay between the germline ends. Per the germline V gene, CDR1 is SGHDN and CDR2 is FVKESK. This CDR3 spans 16 amino acids. CDR3 sequence reads: CASSQVFRGRLGQQYF. For the CDR3, the DNA is TGTGCCAGCAGCCAAGTCTTCCGGGGGAGACTCGGTCAGCAGTACTTC.

The CDR3 loop reads CASSITGLSTTGELFF. The CDR3 DNA reads as TGTGCCAGCAGCATCACGGGACTTTCTACCACCGGGGAGCTGTTTTTT. The chain has TRBV9 and TRBJ2-2, with TRBD2 as a possible D gene (6 bases). CDR1 and CDR2 from the germline V gene are SGDLS and YYNGEE. This CDR3 has 16 amino acids. V was pared by 4 bases and J by 4 bases, with 17 bases between.

The V and J genes are TRBV24-1 and TRBJ1-2; 10 positions agree with TRBD1. Per the germline V gene, CDR1 is KGHDR and CDR2 is SFDVKD. V lost 6 bases and J lost 3; bases outside the gene matches: 3. CDR3 length equals 14 residues. The CDR3: CATSSDRGDYGYTF. Here the CDR3 DNA reads TGTGCCACCAGTTCGGACAGGGGGGACTATGGCTACACCTTC.

The chain carries TRBV2 and TRBJ1-1, with D maybe TRBD1 (5 bases). Germline values: CDR1 SNHLY, CDR2 FYNNEI. The CDR3 covers 11 residues. CDR3 bases: TGTGTGCAGGGCCTGAACACTGAAGCTTTCTTT. This encodes CVQGLNTEAFF.

The rearrangement uses TRBV20-1 and TRBJ2-1; the D is unclear. The CDR3 extends over 11 amino acids. The V end was cut by 1 base, the J end by 8 bases, with 6 bases between. CDR1 is DFQATT and CDR2 is SNEGSKA in the germline V gene (reference sequence). The DNA of the CDR3 is TGCAGTGCTAGAGTCTCCCATGAGCAGTTCTTC. This codes for CSARVSHEQFF.

J is TRBJ1-1 and V is TRBV6-6; 8 bases are a match to TRBD1. Germline trimming cut 0 bases from V and 3 bases from J; bases unmatched to any gene: 3. This CDR3 comprises 15 residues. The germline CDR1 and CDR2 sequences are MNHNY and SVGAGI (reference sequence). CDR3 DNA sequence: TGTGCCAGCAGTTACTCCAGGGGGCTTGACACTGAAGCTTTCTTT. It specifies CASSYSRGLDTEAFF.

This chain joins TRBV4-1 and TRBJ2-7; 9 positions agree with TRBD2. Germline lookup yields CDR1 MGHRA and CDR2 YSYEKL. The CDR3 is made up of 20 amino acids. Trimming took 0 bases from V and 3 from J; bases not matched to a gene: 18. CDR3 nucleotide sequence: TGCGCCAGCAGCCAAGATCAACCAGCGACTAGCGGCATTAACTTCTACGAGCAGTACTTC. It encodes CASSQDQPATSGINFYEQYF.

The V gene is TRBV27, the J gene TRBJ2-7; 7 bases are a match to TRBD2. Germline V CDR1 and CDR2: MNHEY, SMNVEV (reference sequence). The ends lost 6 bases at V and 2 bases at J; junction bases unmatched: 4. This CDR3 has 13 amino acids. CDR3 bases: TGTGCCAGCAGGCCGGGGGGAACCTACGAGCAGTACTTC. Residues: CASRPGGTYEQYF.

J is TRBJ1-6 and V is TRBV6-2 or TRBV6-3; D remains ambiguous. Germline assignment: CDR1 MNHEY and CDR2 SVGEGT. Trimming left V 2 bases short and J 7 bases short, with 9 bases between. The CDR3 sequence is 14 residues long. The CDR3 nucleotides read TGTGCCAGCAGTTACGGTCAGATAAATTCACCCCTCCACTTT. This codes for CASSYGQINSPLHF.

This rearrangement joins TRBV6-5 to TRBJ2-7, with a possible D match to TRBD1 (6 bases). The germline CDR1 and CDR2 sequences are MNHEY and SVGAGI. V lost 2 bases and J lost 4, with 15 bases in between. This CDR3 contains 15 residues. The CDR3 region is CASSYGGRHRYEQYF. DNA of the CDR3: TGTGCCAGCAGTTACGGGGGCCGTCATAGGTACGAGCAGTACTTC.

The V gene is TRBV18, the J gene TRBJ1-1; maybe TRBD1 (6 bases). There are 12 residues in the CDR3. The V gene lost 3 bases and the J gene lost 7 bases, with 9 bases spanning the gap. Germline V lookup: CDR1 KGHSH, CDR2 LQKENI. CDR3 region: CASSPGHSEAFF. CDR3 bases: TGTGCCAGCTCACCGGGACACAGTGAAGCTTTCTTT.